The 32 T cell receptor beta chains reported below all come from one sample, sequenced in a study of T cell responses to AZD1222 COVID-19 vaccine. Assay used: immunoSEQ multiplex PCR; TCRdb lists only in-frame clones, some missing. The sample holds roughly 150,000 clones; 90% are singletons and the top ten take roughly 1.6%. Sequenced material: peripheral blood, taken 28 days after the second AZD1222 dose. The source of these receptors is an adult who received the AZD1222 COVID-19 vaccine.

The V call is TRBV3-1 (or the pseudogene TRBV3-2), the J call TRBJ2-2; 11 bases match TRBD2. There are 15 residues in the CDR3. Germline V CDR1 and CDR2: LGHDT, YNNKEL (reference sequence). The V segment lost 3 bases and the J segment 5 bases; nucleotides outside the gene matches: 2. DNA for the CDR3: TGTGCCAGCAGCCACTGGACTAGCGGGACCGGGGAGCTGTTTTTT. This codes for CASSHWTSGTGELFF.

This chain joins TRBV7-9 and TRBJ2-1, with TRBD1 as a possible D gene (6 bases). This CDR3 has 19 residues. V lost 1 base and J lost 1, with 20 bases in between. CDR1 is SEHNR and CDR2 is FQNEAQ in the germline V gene (reference sequence). CDR3 region: CASSLGGQGITRSYNEQFF. The DNA for the CDR3 is TGTGCCAGCAGCTTAGGGGGGCAGGGAATAACGAGGTCCTACAATGAGCAGTTCTTC.

The J gene is TRBJ1-2, the V gene TRBV7-2; the D is unclear. CDR1 is SGHTA and CDR2 is FQGNSA in the germline V gene. The CDR3 is 15 residues long. The ends were cut back, 6 bases at V and 4 bases at J, with 18 bases in the middle. The DNA for the CDR3 is TGTGCCAGCAGACCCGGGGTGGCGGCTCTCTATGGCTACACCTTC. Its protein is CASRPGVAALYGYTF.

This rearrangement joins TRBV5-4 to TRBJ2-4; D unresolved. V lost 2 bases, J lost 4 bases, and 10 bases lay in between. The germline gives CDR1 SGHNT, CDR2 YYREEE (reference sequence). CDR3 length: 14 residues. CDR3: CASSFGRQKNIQYF. The CDR3 DNA reads as TGTGCCAGCAGCTTTGGGCGTCAGAAAAACATTCAGTACTTC.

In this sample, this clone turned up once. Other nucleotide sequences from this sample produce the same CDR3. The gene calls are TRBV28 and TRBJ1-5, with D possibly TRBD1 on 5 matching bases. This CDR3 is built from 17 residues. V lost 8 bases and J lost 9, with 29 bases in between. Germline V gene sequence: CDR1 MDHEN, CDR2 SYDVKM. The CDR3 nucleotides read TGTGCCAGCCGGATGAAGACGATGGGGACCCGGCGTCCGCCCCAGCATTTT. It specifies CASRMKTMGTRRPPQHF.

This sequence joins TRBV4-1 and TRBJ1-3; no definite D call. The V and J ends lost 3 bases and 7 bases respectively, with 19 bases between them. Germline CDR1 MGHRA, CDR2 YSYEKL. This CDR3 has 16 residues. CDR3 amino acids: CASSHDRGGSGNTIYF. CDR3 DNA: TGCGCCAGCAGCCACGACCGCGGAGGCAGCGGGAACACCATATATTTT.

The rearrangement uses TRBV12-2 and TRBJ2-5. TRBV12-2 is reported as a pseudogene. The CDR3 has 13 amino acids. The CDR3 loop reads CASRSSRRETQYF. CDR3 DNA: TGTGCAAGTCGCTCCTCTCGAAGAGAGACCCAGTACTTC.

The chain recombines TRBV24-1 with TRBJ2-2; 7 positions agree with TRBD1. Per the germline V gene, CDR1 is KGHDR and CDR2 is SFDVKD. This CDR3 is 15 amino acids long. V gave up 10 bases and J gave up 4 bases; unmatched junction bases: 11. CDR3 coding DNA: TGTGCCACGACGCAGGGGGATACGTCCACCGGGGAGCTGTTTTTT. Translated, it gives CATTQGDTSTGELFF.

The chain links TRBV19 to TRBJ1-1; maybe TRBD1 (5 bases). Germline CDR1 and CDR2: LNHDA and SQIVND (reference sequence). Between the trimmed V and J ends, which lost 5 bases and 1 base, there was a span of 11 bases. The CDR3 has 14 residues. CDR3 in amino acids: CASSPGLTNTEAFF. CDR3 coding DNA: TGTGCCAGTAGTCCGGGACTGACGAACACTGAAGCTTTCTTT.

The chain links TRBV9 to TRBJ1-1, with 7 nucleotides matching TRBD1. Per the germline V gene, CDR1 is SGDLS and CDR2 is YYNGEE. The CDR3 spans 16 residues. After removal of 3 bases from V and 4 bases from J, the junction contained 12 bases not matched to a gene. CDR3 loop: CASSAYTGAPSTEAFF. The CDR3 nucleotides read TGTGCCAGCAGCGCGTATACAGGGGCGCCAAGCACTGAAGCTTTCTTT.

This sequence joins TRBV28 and TRBJ1-1, with unresolved D. Per germline, CDR1 MDHEN and CDR2 SYDVKM. V dropped 2 bases and J dropped 10 bases, with 17 bases sitting between them. The CDR3 extends over 14 amino acids. CDR3 loop: CASSLIGAKEGAFF. Written as DNA, the CDR3 is TGTGCCAGCAGTTTAATCGGAGCGAAGGAAGGAGCTTTCTTT.

The chain uses TRBV13 and TRBJ2-7; TRBD2 aligns across 10 bases. This CDR3 spans 15 amino acids. Germline loops: CDR1 PRHDT, CDR2 FYEKMQ (reference sequence). V gave up 2 bases and J gave up 4 bases; unmatched junction bases: 5. The CDR3 nucleotides are TGTGCCAGCAGCTTAATAGCGGGGGGCAAATACGAGCAGTACTTC. It translates to CASSLIAGGKYEQYF.

J is TRBJ1-1 and V is TRBV5-4, with D hard to call. Germline V lookup: CDR1 SGHNT, CDR2 YYREEE (reference sequence). Trimming cost V 0 bases and J 7 bases, with 13 bases left between them. This CDR3 comprises 14 residues. Here the CDR3 reads CASSLEDPWGEAFF. CDR3 nucleotides: TGTGCCAGCAGCTTGGAAGACCCATGGGGTGAAGCTTTCTTT.

The chain carries TRBV3-1 (or the pseudogene TRBV3-2) and TRBJ1-5, with TRBD1 identical over 7 bases. The CDR3 runs 17 residues. Germline V gene data show CDR1 as LGHDT and CDR2 as YNNKEL (reference sequence). With V trimmed by 0 bases and J by 1 base, 6 bases remained unmatched. Here the CDR3 reads CASSQDWTGESNQPQHF. The CDR3 DNA is TGTGCCAGCAGCCAAGATTGGACAGGCGAAAGCAATCAGCCCCAGCATTTT.

The chain recombines TRBV7-9 with TRBJ2-7; TRBD2 aligns across 12 bases. V lost 5 bases, J lost 3 bases, and 5 bases stayed unmatched. Germline assignment: CDR1 SEHNR and CDR2 FQNEAQ (reference sequence). This CDR3 comprises 15 residues. DNA of the CDR3: TGTGCCAGCAGCCGGACTAGCGGGGCCAACTACGAGCAGTACTTC. This codes for CASSRTSGANYEQYF.

The V gene is TRBV6-5, the J gene TRBJ1-1; no clear D gene. The CDR3 spans 15 residues. Germline CDR1 and CDR2: MNHEY and SVGAGI. The ends were cut back, 2 bases at V and 0 bases at J, with 10 bases in the middle. CDR3 residues: CASSYRAKMNTEAFF. The CDR3 region has the DNA TGTGCCAGCAGTTACCGAGCAAAAATGAACACTGAAGCTTTCTTT.

This chain links TRBV30 with TRBJ2-2, with D perhaps matching TRBD1 (5 bases). V was clipped by 0 bases and J by 6 bases, with 14 bases between them. CDR1 is GTSNPN, CDR2 SVGIG, per germline (reference sequence). The CDR3 has 15 residues. CDR3 DNA: TGTGCCTGGAGTGTACGTTATAGGGGCGCCGGGGAGCTGTTTTTT. Its protein product is CAWSVRYRGAGELFF.

The V gene is TRBV28, the J gene TRBJ2-2, with 8 bases lining up with TRBD2. Germline V gene data show CDR1 as MDHEN and CDR2 as SYDVKM. Trimming took 6 bases from V and 9 from J; bases not matched to a gene: 15. The length of the CDR3 is 16 residues. CDR3 sequence reads: CASSYSGTSGGRELFF. CDR3 sequence (DNA): TGTGCCAGCAGCTACTCGGGGACTAGTGGGGGCCGGGAGCTGTTTTTT.

CDR3 sequence reads: CASSKTSGNYGYTF. Written as DNA, the CDR3 is TGTGCCAGCAGCAAGACGTCGGGGAACTATGGCTACACCTTC. This sequence joins TRBV7-8 and TRBJ1-2, with D unclear. Germline CDR1 and CDR2: SGHVS and FQNEAQ. V was shortened by 5 bases and J by 2 bases, with 12 bases between the two germline ends. This CDR3 contains 14 residues.

The CDR3 DNA reads TGTGCCAGCTCACCGACCCCCGCAGGGGATGGCTACACCTTC. Its translation is CASSPTPAGDGYTF. V is TRBV18 and J is TRBJ1-2; D may be TRBD1 (6 bases). Germline lookup yields CDR1 KGHSH and CDR2 LQKENI. This CDR3 spans 14 amino acids. V dropped 3 bases and J dropped 6 bases, with 14 bases sitting between them.

The chain couples TRBV28 to TRBJ1-2; D gene unclear. From germline, CDR1 is MDHEN and CDR2 SYDVKM. V lost 6 bases and J 3 bases, leaving 11 bases between the germline ends. The length of the CDR3 is 13 residues. The CDR3 spells CASSLGRHYGYTF. As DNA, the CDR3 is TGTGCCAGCAGCTTAGGCCGGCACTATGGCTACACCTTC.

This chain connects TRBV27 to TRBJ2-1, with D unclear. The CDR3 is 15 amino acids. Deletions cut 6 bases from V and 3 bases from J, with 15 bases between. The germline V gene has CDR1 MNHEY and CDR2 SMNVEV (reference sequence). As DNA, the CDR3 is TGTGCCAGCAGACCGATCGATGCCGTCTACAATGAGCAGTTCTTC. The encoded protein is CASRPIDAVYNEQFF.

The chain is built from TRBV12-3 or TRBV12-4 and TRBJ2-3; 10 bases line up with TRBD2. After removal of 9 bases from V and 10 bases from J, the junction contained 10 bases not matched to a gene. The CDR3 has 13 amino acids. CDR3 residues: CASRRVAGGAQYF. CDR3 nucleotide sequence: TGTGCCAGTAGACGAGTAGCGGGAGGTGCGCAGTATTTT.

The chain combines TRBV6-2 or TRBV6-3 with TRBJ2-3; D remains unclear. Germline loops: CDR1 MNHEY, CDR2 SVGEGT. The CDR3 runs 14 residues. V shed 2 bases and J shed 0 bases, with 6 bases lying between them. This chain's CDR3 is CASSYTFSTDTQYF. In DNA, the CDR3 is TGTGCCAGCAGTTACACGTTTAGCACAGATACGCAGTATTTT.

The chain carries TRBV5-6 and TRBJ2-5; a weak D match, TRBD1 (5 bases). The CDR3 is 13 amino acids. The ends were cut back, 3 bases at V and 2 bases at J, with 8 bases in the middle. From germline, CDR1 is SGHDT and CDR2 YYEEEE. For the CDR3, the DNA is TGTGCCAGCAGCTCGGCAGGGCAAGAGACCCAGTACTTC. This translates into CASSSAGQETQYF. Combining the CDR3 with reference TRBV5-6 and TRBJ2-5 gives the whole variable domain DAGVTQSPTHLIKTRGQQVTLRCSPKSGHDTVSWYQQALGQGPQFIFQYYEEEERQRGNFPDRFSGHQFPNYSSELNVNALLLGDSALYLCASSSAGQETQYFGPGTRLLVL.

As for this clone: The identical CDR3 is also encoded by other nucleotide sequences in the sample. This sequence joins TRBV11-2 and TRBJ1-3; 9 bases map to TRBD1. Germline V lookup: CDR1 SGHAT, CDR2 FQNNGV. The J segment lost 7 bases and the V segment lost 0 bases, leaving 4 bases of the junction unmatched. The CDR3 extends over 15 amino acids. CDR3 sequence reads: CASSLEGQGRNTIYF. The CDR3 DNA reads as TGTGCCAGCAGCTTAGAAGGACAGGGGAGGAACACCATATATTTT. Supplemented by reference TRBV11-2 and TRBJ1-3, the full variable domain reads EAGVAQSPRYKIIEKRQSVAFWCNPISGHATLYWYQQILGQGPKLLIQFQNNGVVDDSQLPKDRFSAERLKGVDSTLKIQPAKLEDSAVYLCASSLEGQGRNTIYFGEGSWLTVV.

This clone was recorded once. This chain connects TRBV4-1 to TRBJ1-4; D ambiguous. CDR1 is MGHRA, CDR2 YSYEKL, per germline. V was cut by 3 bases and J by 3 bases, with 23 bases left in between. The CDR3 is 19 amino acids. The CDR3: CASSHPSRTLGRANEKLFF. CDR3 in DNA: TGCGCCAGCAGCCACCCCTCCCGGACCTTAGGGAGGGCTAATGAAAAACTGTTTTTT.

V and J are TRBV4-1 and TRBJ1-6, with 7 bases identical to TRBD1. The CDR3 has 17 amino acids. V trimming: 4 bases; J trimming: 7 bases; junction bases outside the gene matches: 13. Germline V gene sequence: CDR1 MGHRA, CDR2 YSYEKL. The CDR3 here is CASSPPELQGLNSPLHF. The CDR3 nucleotides are TGCGCCAGCAGCCCACCCGAATTACAGGGGTTAAATTCACCCCTCCACTTT.

This CDR3 reads CASSLPPGAGYTF. The DNA of the CDR3 is TGTGCCAGCAGCCTACCCCCGGGGGCCGGCTACACCTTC. This rearrangement joins TRBV7-2 to TRBJ1-2; D might be TRBD1 (6 bases). V dropped 5 bases and J dropped 8 bases, with 15 bases sitting between them. Germline values: CDR1 SGHTA, CDR2 FQGNSA. The CDR3 has 13 amino acids.

The CDR3 here is CASRTGNTEAFF. The CDR3 region has the DNA TGTGCCAGCAGGACGGGGAACACTGAAGCTTTCTTT. This chain links TRBV13 with TRBJ1-1; no firm D call. The germline V gene has CDR1 PRHDT and CDR2 FYEKMQ (reference sequence). CDR3 length equals 12 residues. V was shortened by 6 bases and J by 1 base, with 6 bases between the two germline ends.

The CDR3 DNA is TGTGCCAGCAGCGTGTCTAACTCAGATACGCAGTATTTT. It encodes CASSVSNSDTQYF. The chain is built from TRBV9 and TRBJ2-3, with D unclear. The ends were cut back, 2 bases at V and 4 bases at J, with 8 bases in the middle. CDR3 size: 13 residues. The germline V gene has CDR1 SGDLS and CDR2 YYNGEE.

The rearrangement joins TRBV5-8 to TRBJ2-7; D possibly corresponds to TRBD1 (7 bases). V was pared by 7 bases and J by 0 bases, with 14 bases between. The CDR3 spans 14 residues. Germline V gene lookup returns CDR1 SGHTS and CDR2 YDEGEE. CDR3 sequence reads: CASSRGASSYEQYF. The CDR3 nucleotides read TGTGCCAGCTCCAGGGGGGCTAGCTCCTACGAGCAGTACTTC.